The clone carrying this T cell receptor (beta chain) has more than one count but fewer than ten. Its antigen remains unknown. CD4+ T cells specific for antigen were expanded with viral peptide pools by the ViraFEST assay before sequencing. Upon completion of under eleven days in culture, CD4+ T cells were isolated. It was two doses of either the BNT162b2 or mRNA-1273 vaccine that participants received. This entry comes from a study of vaccination effects on CD4 cells after COVID-19. Study in general: Sampling occurred a median 72 days post second dose, range 14 to 241.

V lost 3 bases and J lost 1, with 6 bases in between. This CDR3 has 14 amino acids. The germline CDR1 and CDR2 sequences are SGHVS and FQNEAQ. Clones were sequenced by immunoSEQ multiplex PCR, and TCRdb holds only the in-frame ones, with some missing. The sample holds fewer than 80,000 clones; 70% to 75% are singletons and the top ten take approximately 1.5%. The input for sequencing was CD4+ T cells from PBMCs cultured with HCoV-229E spike peptides, taken after COVID-19 vaccination. This TCR was recovered from a human donor who received a COVID-19 vaccine. The rearrangement joins TRBV7-8 to TRBJ2-2; unclear D gene. The CDR3 DNA sequence: TGTGCCAGCAGCTTGGGGAAGAACACCGGGGAGCTGTTTTTT. It yields the protein CASSLGKNTGELFF. The variable domain in full, completed from reference TRBV7-8 and TRBJ2-2, reads GAGVSQSPRYKVAKRGQDVALRCDPISGHVSLFWYQQALGQGPEFLTYFQNEAQLDKSGLPSDRFFAERPEGSVSTLKIQRTQQEDSAVYLCASSLGKNTGELFFGEGSRLTVL.